This T cell receptor beta chain was sequenced during a study of early T cells in non-severe SARS-CoV-2 infection. The CDR3 is made up of 15 amino acids. Germline loops: CDR1 LNHNV, CDR2 YYDKDF (reference sequence). V gave up 0 bases and J gave up 10 bases, with 16 bases separating them. This clonotype was detected a few times. TCRdb re-called the 5' RACE reads through MiXCR, storing one row per CDR3 protein. The sample has 85,000 to 100,000 distinct CDR3 sequences; 11% are singletons. The source was whole blood, collected at baseline. The TCR originated in an adult who was a healthcare worker with PCR-confirmed SARS-CoV-2 infection or an uninfected control (not recorded which). The V call is TRBV15, the J call TRBJ2-1; D might be TRBD2 (5 bases). The CDR3 sequence: CATSRDLASLTEQFF. CDR3 bases: TGTGCCACCAGCAGAGATCTGGCTAGCTTGACGGAGCAGTTCTTC.